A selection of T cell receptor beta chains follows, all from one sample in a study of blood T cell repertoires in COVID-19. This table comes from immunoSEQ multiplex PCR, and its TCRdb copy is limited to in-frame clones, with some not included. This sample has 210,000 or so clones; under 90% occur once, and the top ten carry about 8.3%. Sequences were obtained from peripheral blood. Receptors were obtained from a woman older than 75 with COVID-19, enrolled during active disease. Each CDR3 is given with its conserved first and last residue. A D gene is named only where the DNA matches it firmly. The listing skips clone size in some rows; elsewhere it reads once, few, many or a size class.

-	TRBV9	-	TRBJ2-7	TGTGCCAGCAGCCCCACCGGGAGCTCCTACGAGCAGTACTTC	CASSPTGSSYEQYF
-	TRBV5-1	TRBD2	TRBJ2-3	TGCGCCAGCAGACCTACTAGCGGGGGCCCCCAAGGGACGCAGTATTTT	CASRPTSGGPQGTQYF
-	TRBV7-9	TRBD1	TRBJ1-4	TGTGCCAGCTCCTCCGGGACAGGGGCTGGAGCTAATGAAAAACTGTTTTTT	CASSSGTGAGANEKLFF
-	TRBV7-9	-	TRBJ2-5	TGTGCCAGCAGCCCCTCCTCGGGGGAGACCCAGTACTTC	CASSPSSGETQYF
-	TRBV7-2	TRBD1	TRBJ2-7	TGTGCCAGCAGCTTACAGGGACAGGGGGACGAGCAGTACTTC	CASSLQGQGDEQYF
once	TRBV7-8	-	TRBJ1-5	TGTGCCAGCAGCTCCCAGGTCGTTCAGCCCCAGCATTTT	CASSSQVVQPQHF
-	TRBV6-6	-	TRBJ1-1	TGTGCCAGCAGGCCCCAGACTCCGGGAACTGAAGCTTTCTTT	CASRPQTPGTEAFF
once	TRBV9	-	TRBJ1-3	TGTGCCAGCAGCGGGACACTCGGCACTGGAAACACCATATATTTT	CASSGTLGTGNTIYF
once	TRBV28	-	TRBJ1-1	TGTGCCAGCAGTTTAGGGGGGTTTACTGAAGCTTTCTTT	CASSLGGFTEAFF
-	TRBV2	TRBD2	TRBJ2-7	TGTGCCAGCCTACGGACTAGCGGATCCTACGAGCAGTACTTC	CASLRTSGSYEQYF
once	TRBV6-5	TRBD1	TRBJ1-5	TGTGCCAGCAGTTTCCGACAGGGGGGACAGCCCCAGCATTTT	CASSFRQGGQPQHF
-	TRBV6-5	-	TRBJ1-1	TGTGCCAGCAGTTACTCAGGCCGGGGTGAAGCTTTCTTT	CASSYSGRGEAFF
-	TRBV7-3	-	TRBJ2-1	TGTGCCAGCAGCTCCTCTGGGAATGTGGGGACTTACAATGAGCAGTTCTTC	CASSSSGNVGTYNEQFF
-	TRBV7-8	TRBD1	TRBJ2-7	TGTGCCAGCAGCTTAGCGGTCAGGGACAGGGGTACTAAGCAGTACTTC	CASSLAVRDRGTKQYF
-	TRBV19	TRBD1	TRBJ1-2	TGTGCCAGTAGTTTCGCAGGGGGCGCCGGCTATGGCTACACCTTC	CASSFAGGAGYGYTF
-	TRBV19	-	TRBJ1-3	TGTGCCAGTATGGAGACCCCCCTCTCTGGAAACACCATATATTTT	CASMETPLSGNTIYF